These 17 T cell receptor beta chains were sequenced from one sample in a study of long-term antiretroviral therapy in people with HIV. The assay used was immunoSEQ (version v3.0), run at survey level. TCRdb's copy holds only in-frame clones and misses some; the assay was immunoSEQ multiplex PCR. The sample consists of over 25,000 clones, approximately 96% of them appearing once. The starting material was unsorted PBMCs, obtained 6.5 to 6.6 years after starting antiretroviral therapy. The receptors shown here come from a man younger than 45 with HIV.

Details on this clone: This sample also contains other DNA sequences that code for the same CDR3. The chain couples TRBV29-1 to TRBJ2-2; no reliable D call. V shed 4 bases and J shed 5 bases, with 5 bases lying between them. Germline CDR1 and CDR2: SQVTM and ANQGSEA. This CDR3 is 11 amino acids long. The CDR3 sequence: CSVGGTGELFF. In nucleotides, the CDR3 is TGCAGCGTTGGTGGAACCGGGGAGCTGTTTTTT.

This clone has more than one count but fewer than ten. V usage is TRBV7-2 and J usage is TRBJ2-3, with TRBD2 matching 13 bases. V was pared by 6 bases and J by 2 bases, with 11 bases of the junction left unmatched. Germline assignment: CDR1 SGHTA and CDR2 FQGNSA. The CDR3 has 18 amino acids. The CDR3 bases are TGTGCCAGCAGTCAAGGACTAGCGGGAGCCCCGCCCACAGATACGCAGTATTTT. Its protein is CASSQGLAGAPPTDTQYF.

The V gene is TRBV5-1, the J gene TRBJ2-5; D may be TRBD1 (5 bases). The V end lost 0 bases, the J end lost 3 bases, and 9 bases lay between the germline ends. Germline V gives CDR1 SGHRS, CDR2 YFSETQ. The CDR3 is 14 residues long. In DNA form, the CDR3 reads TGCGCCAGCAGCTTGGGGGGCCCGAAAGAGACCCAGTACTTC. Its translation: CASSLGGPKETQYF.

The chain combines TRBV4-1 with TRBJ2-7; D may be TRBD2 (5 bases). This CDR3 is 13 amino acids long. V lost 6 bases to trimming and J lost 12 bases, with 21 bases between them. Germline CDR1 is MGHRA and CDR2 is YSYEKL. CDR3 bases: TGCGCCAGCAGGGCCACTAGTACGAACAACCTGTACTTC. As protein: CASRATSTNNLYF.

In DNA, the CDR3 is TGTGCCAGCAGTTATAGGAGGGTAACCCAGCAGTACTTC. Protein sequence: CASSYRRVTQQYF. This chain links TRBV27 with TRBJ2-7; D possibly corresponds to TRBD2 (6 bases). Germline CDR1 reads MNHEY; CDR2 reads SMNVEV (reference sequence). The ends were cut back, 4 bases at V and 8 bases at J, with 15 bases in the middle. The CDR3 runs to 13 residues.

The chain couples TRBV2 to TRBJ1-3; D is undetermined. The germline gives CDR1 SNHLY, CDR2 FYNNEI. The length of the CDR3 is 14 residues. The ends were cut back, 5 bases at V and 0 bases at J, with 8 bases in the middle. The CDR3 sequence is CASSPAGSGNTIYF. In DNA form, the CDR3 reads TGTGCCAGCAGTCCCGCTGGCTCTGGAAACACCATATATTTT.

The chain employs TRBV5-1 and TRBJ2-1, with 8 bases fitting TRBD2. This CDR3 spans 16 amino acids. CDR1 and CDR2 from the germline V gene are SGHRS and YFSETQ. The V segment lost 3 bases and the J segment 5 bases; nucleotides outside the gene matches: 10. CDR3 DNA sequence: TGCGCCAGCAGCTACCTGCTAGCGGGTAAAAACAATGAGCAGTTCTTC. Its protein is CASSYLLAGKNNEQFF.

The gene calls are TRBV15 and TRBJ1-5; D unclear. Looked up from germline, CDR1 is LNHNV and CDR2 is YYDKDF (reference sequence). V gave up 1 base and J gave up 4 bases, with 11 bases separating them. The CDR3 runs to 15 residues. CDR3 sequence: CATSRGTVENQPQHF. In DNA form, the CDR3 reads TGTGCCACCAGCAGAGGGACGGTTGAAAATCAGCCCCAGCATTTT.

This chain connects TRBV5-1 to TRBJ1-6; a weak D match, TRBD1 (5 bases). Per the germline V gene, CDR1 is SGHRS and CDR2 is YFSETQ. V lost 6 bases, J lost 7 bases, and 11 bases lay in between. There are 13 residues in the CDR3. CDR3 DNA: TGCGCCAGCACCACTGGGGGGAATTCACCCCTCCACTTT. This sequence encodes CASTTGGNSPLHF.

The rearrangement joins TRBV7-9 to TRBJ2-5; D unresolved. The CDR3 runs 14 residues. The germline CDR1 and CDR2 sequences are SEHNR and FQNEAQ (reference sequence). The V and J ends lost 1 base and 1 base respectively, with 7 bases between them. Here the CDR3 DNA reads TGTGCCAGCAGCTTAGTAGGAGCCCAAGAGACCCAGTACTTC. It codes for CASSLVGAQETQYF.

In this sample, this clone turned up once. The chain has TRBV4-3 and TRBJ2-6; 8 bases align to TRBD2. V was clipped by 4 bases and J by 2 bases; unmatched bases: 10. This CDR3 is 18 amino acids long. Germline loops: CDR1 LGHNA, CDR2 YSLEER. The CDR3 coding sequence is TGCGCCAGCAGCCGGGATAGCGGGGTAATCACTGGGGCCAACGTCCTGACTTTC. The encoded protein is CASSRDSGVITGANVLTF.

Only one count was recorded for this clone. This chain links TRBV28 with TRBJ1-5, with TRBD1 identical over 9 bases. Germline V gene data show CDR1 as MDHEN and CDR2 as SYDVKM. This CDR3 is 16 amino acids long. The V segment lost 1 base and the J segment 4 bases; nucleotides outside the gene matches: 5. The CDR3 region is CASSLLGDRANQPQHF. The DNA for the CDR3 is TGTGCCAGCAGTTTATTAGGGGACAGGGCTAATCAGCCCCAGCATTTT. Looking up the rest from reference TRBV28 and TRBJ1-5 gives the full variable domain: DVKVTQSSRYLVKRTGEKVFLECVQDMDHENMFWYRQDPGLGLRLIYFSYDVKMKEKGDIPEGYSVSREKKERFSLILESASTNQTSMYLCASSLLGDRANQPQHFGDGTRLSIL.

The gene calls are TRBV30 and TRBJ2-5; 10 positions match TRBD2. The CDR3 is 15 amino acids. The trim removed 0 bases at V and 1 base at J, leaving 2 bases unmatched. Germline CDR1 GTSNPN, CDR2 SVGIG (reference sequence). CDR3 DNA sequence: TGTGCCTGGAGTGTACTAGCGGGACCCCAAGAGACCCAGTACTTC. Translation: CAWSVLAGPQETQYF.

CDR3 sequence reads: CASSFKLSGGTDTQYF. The CDR3, as DNA: TGTGCCAGCAGCTTTAAACTAAGCGGGGGCACAGATACGCAGTATTTT. The V and J genes are TRBV5-6 and TRBJ2-3, with 7 bases matching TRBD2. CDR1 is SGHDT, CDR2 YYEEEE, per germline. V lost 2 bases and J lost 1; bases outside the gene matches: 7. The CDR3 is made up of 16 amino acids.

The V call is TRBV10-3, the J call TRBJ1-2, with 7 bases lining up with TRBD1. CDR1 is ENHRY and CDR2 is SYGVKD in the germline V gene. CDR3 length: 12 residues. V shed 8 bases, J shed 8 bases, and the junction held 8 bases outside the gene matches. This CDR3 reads CAIDPTGEGYTF. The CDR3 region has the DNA TGTGCCATCGACCCCACAGGGGAAGGCTACACCTTC.

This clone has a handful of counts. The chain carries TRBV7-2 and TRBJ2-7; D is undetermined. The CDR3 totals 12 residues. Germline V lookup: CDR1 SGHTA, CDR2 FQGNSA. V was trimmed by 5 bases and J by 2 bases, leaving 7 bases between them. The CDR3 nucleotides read TGTGCCAGCAGCCTCCCGACCTACGAGCAGTACTTC. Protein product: CASSLPTYEQYF.

CDR3 in amino acids: CASSVAAGPQPQHF. CDR3 coding DNA: TGTGCCAGCAGTGTCGCCGCGGGGCCCCAACCCCAGCATTTT. The gene calls are TRBV2 and TRBJ1-5, with D possibly matching TRBD1 (5 bases). There are 14 residues in the CDR3. The V end was cut by 4 bases, the J end by 10 bases, with 17 bases between. Germline-derived CDR1 and CDR2 are SNHLY and FYNNEI. Together with reference TRBV2 and TRBJ1-5, the CDR3 gives the full variable domain: EPEVTQTPSHQVTQMGQEVILRCVPISNHLYFYWYRQILGQKVEFLVSFYNNEISEKSEIFDDQFSVERPDGSNFTLKIRSTKLEDSAMYFCASSVAAGPQPQHFGDGTRLSIL.